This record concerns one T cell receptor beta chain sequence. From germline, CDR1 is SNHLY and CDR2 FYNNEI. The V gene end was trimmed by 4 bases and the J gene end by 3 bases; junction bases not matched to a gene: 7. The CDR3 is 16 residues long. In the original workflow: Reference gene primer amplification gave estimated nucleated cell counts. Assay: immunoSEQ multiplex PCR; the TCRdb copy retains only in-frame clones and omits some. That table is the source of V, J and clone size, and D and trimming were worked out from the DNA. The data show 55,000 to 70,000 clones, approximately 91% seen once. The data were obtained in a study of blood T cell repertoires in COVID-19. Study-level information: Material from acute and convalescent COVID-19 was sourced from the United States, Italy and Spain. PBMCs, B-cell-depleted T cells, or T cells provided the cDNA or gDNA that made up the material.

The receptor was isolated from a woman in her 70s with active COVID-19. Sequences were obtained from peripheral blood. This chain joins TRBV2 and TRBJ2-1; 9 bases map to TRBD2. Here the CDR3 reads CASSGGGGRVYNEQFF. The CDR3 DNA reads TGTGCCAGCAGTGGAGGCGGCGGGAGGGTCTACAATGAGCAGTTCTTC.